This T cell receptor beta chain was captured by sequencing in a study of cytomegalovirus exposure and HLA in healthy donors. Whole-study results and caveats: Other equally common chains were less clonally expanded than HLA-associated TCR beta chains, a later analysis showed. Some TCR beta chains (about 170 of them) were listed as cytomegalovirus-associated. Later analysis placed DRB1 highest and HLA-C lowest in TCR association rates, which differed by HLA locus.

This CDR3 is built from 13 residues. CDR1 and CDR2 from the germline V gene are MNHNS and SASEGT. The V gene lost 5 bases and the J gene lost 7 bases, with 14 bases spanning the gap. On this clone: Its antigen is still unknown.

PCR primers comprised 60 Vbeta and 13 Jbeta primers. Measured with immunoSEQ multiplex PCR; TCRdb has only the in-frame clones, and not every one. The sample yields some 200,000 clones, 82% seen once. The rearrangement joins TRBV6-1 to TRBJ1-2; D is undetermined. The receptor was isolated from a woman in her fifties or sixties in good health and CMV-seropositive. Sequenced material: PBMCs. CDR3 protein: CASSQQRAGGYTF. CDR3 in DNA: TGTGCCAGCAGTCAACAGCGGGCGGGTGGCTACACCTTC.